This T cell receptor (beta chain) was retrieved from a study of monozygotic twins with inflammatory bowel disease. With the 5' RACE reads reprocessed, TCRdb shows one record per CDR3 protein and no DNA. The repertoire shows 350,000 to 400,000 distinct CDR3 sequences; the top ten hold 2.5% to 3%. The CDR3 has 14 amino acids. Germline CDR1 reads SGHTA; CDR2 reads FQGNSA. This sequence joins TRBV7-2 and TRBJ2-1; checking the TCRdb D call of TRBD2 is not possible without DNA. The source is a human donor with ulcerative colitis or Crohn's disease, or a healthy co-twin of an affected twin (not recorded which). Material for sequencing was blood. The chain's CDR3 is CASLTIWEQAEQFF.